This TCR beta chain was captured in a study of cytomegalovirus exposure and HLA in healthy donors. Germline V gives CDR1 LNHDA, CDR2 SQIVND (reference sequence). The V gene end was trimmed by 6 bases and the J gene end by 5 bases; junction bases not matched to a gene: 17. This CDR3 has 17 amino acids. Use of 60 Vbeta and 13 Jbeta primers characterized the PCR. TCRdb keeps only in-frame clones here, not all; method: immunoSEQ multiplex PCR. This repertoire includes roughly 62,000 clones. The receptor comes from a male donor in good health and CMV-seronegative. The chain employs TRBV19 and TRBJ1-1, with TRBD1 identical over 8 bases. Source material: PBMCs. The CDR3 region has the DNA TGTGCCAGTAGCCTTCAACGAGGATCGACAGGGGTAACTGAAGCTTTCTTT. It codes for CASSLQRGSTGVTEAFF.